This TCR beta chain was recovered during a study of blood T cell repertoires in COVID-19. Overall study context: Acute-phase and convalescent COVID-19 samples originated in the United States, Italy and Spain.

Trimming removed 4 bases from V and 0 bases from J; junction bases left unmatched: 6. Per germline, CDR1 SGHDN and CDR2 FVKESK. This CDR3 contains 16 residues. In the original processing: Estimation of nucleated cell counts relied on the amplification of reference gene primers. TCRdb keeps only in-frame clones here, not all; method: immunoSEQ multiplex PCR. Clonal size and the V and J genes are those of that table, whereas D and trimming came from the DNA. The sample comprises 110,000 to 150,000 clones, more than 70% of which are singletons, and 7.5% to 8.5% rests with the top ten. Sequenced input: peripheral blood. V and J are TRBV14 and TRBJ2-3, with 8 bases lining up with TRBD1. This sequence was found in a woman aged 60-70 years with acute or convalescent COVID-19. Here the CDR3 DNA reads TGTGCCAGCAGCCCACGACAGGGGATCAGCACAGATACGCAGTATTTT. Amino acid sequence: CASSPRQGISTDTQYF.